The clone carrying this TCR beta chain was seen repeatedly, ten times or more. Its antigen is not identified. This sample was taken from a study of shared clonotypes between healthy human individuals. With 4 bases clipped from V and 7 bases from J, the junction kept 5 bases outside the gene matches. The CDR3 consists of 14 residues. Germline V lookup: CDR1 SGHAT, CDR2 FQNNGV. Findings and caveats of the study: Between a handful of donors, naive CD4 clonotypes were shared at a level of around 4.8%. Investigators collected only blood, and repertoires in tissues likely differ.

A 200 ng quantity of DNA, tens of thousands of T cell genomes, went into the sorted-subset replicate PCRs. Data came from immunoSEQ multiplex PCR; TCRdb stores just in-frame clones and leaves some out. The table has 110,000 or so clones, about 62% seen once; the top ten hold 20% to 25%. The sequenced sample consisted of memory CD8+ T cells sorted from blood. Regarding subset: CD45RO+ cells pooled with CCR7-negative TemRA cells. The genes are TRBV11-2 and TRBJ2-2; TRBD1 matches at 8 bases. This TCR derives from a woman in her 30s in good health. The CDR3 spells CASSSGQGLGELFF. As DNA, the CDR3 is TGTGCCAGCAGCTCCGGACAGGGCCTCGGGGAGCTGTTTTTT.